Here is one TCR beta chain with its context. Its antigen remains unknown. The sample belongs to a study of CD8+CD57+ T cells in acquired aplastic anemia. On the study more broadly: CD4+ and CD8+ cells, once sorted, gave DNA averaging approximately 3 ug.

The germline CDR1 and CDR2 sequences are LNHDA and SQIVND (reference sequence). Trimming removed 4 bases from V and 4 bases from J, with 11 bases in between. CDR3 length: 14 amino acids. Regarding the study as a whole: Patients and controls shared twenty-nine CD8+ CDR3 sequences, highly expressed in patients.

It was genomic DNA that served as the template for profiling TCR beta VDJ and CDR3. TCRdb fed the reads into MiXCR, producing one record per CDR3 protein. The table has a few hundred thousand distinct CDR3 sequences, 45% to 70% seen once. Sequencing was done on a sample of sorted CD4+, CD8+, or CD8+CD57+ T cells (not recorded which) from PBMCs. The chain recombines TRBV19 with TRBJ2-1; no clear D. The origin of this receptor is a human donor with severe aplastic anemia or a healthy control (not recorded which). The CDR3 bases are TGTGCCAGTAGTAGAACAGCCCAATACAATGAGCAGTTCTTC. Its translation is CASSRTAQYNEQFF.